Listed below are T cell receptor beta chains from one sample, sequenced in a study of T cell responses to AZD1222 COVID-19 vaccine. Using immunoSEQ multiplex PCR, the repertoire was profiled, and TCRdb retains in-frame clones only, with some absent. The sample yields roughly 150,000 clones, around 88% seen once. The material sequenced was peripheral blood, taken on day 0 of MenACWY control vaccination. Receptor source: an adult in good health. The CDR3 runs from the conserved cysteine through the conserved F or W. The D gene is left open where the match is weak. Expanded clones get a size class; other rows say once, few or many, or leave the size out.

size | D | J | V | CDR3 | DNA
NA | TRBD1 | TRBJ2-2 | TRBV7-2 | CASSHPTGGRNTGELFF | TGTGCCAGCAGCCATCCTACAGGGGGCCGGAACACCGGGGAGCTGTTTTTT
NA | NA | TRBJ1-4 | TRBV9 | CASSVAQGTNEKLFF | TGTGCCAGCAGCGTAGCGCAGGGCACTAATGAAAAACTGTTTTTT
NA | NA | TRBJ2-3 | TRBV12-5 | CASGDDRRNTDTQYF | TGTGCTAGTGGTGACGACAGGCGAAACACAGATACGCAGTATTTT
NA | NA | TRBJ2-1 | TRBV5-1 | CASSLAFGGRENNEQFF | TGCGCCAGCAGCTTGGCATTCGGTGGCAGGGAAAACAATGAGCAGTTCTTC
NA | NA | TRBJ2-3 | TRBV4-1 | CASSQESYRNTQYF | TGCGCCAGCAGCCAAGAATCCTATAGAAATACGCAGTATTTT
NA | NA | TRBJ1-5 | TRBV6-2/TRBV6-3 | CASSYVQSNQPQHF | TGTGCCAGCAGTTACGTCCAGAGCAATCAGCCCCAGCATTTT
once | NA | TRBJ1-2 | TRBV25-1 | CASSESGASYTF | TGTGCCAGCAGTGAGTCAGGGGCGAGCTACACCTTC
NA | TRBD2 | TRBJ2-3 | TRBV6-6 | CASSFPLAGATDTQYF | TGTGCCAGCAGTTTCCCCCTAGCGGGAGCCACAGATACGCAGTATTTT
NA | NA | TRBJ2-1 | TRBV4-3 | CASSQEEGAAYNEQFF | TGCGCCAGCAGCCAAGAGGAGGGTGCCGCCTACAATGAGCAGTTCTTC
NA | NA | TRBJ1-1 | TRBV11-3 | CASSSQGYSGTEAFF | TGTGCCAGCAGCTCCCAAGGGTACTCAGGGACTGAAGCTTTCTTT
NA | TRBD1 | TRBJ2-2 | TRBV19 | CATDRANTGELFF | TGTGCCACCGACAGGGCGAACACCGGGGAGCTGTTTTTT
NA | NA | TRBJ2-7 | TRBV7-2 | CASSLVANNPYEQYF | TGTGCCAGCAGCTTAGTAGCGAACAATCCCTACGAGCAGTACTTC
NA | TRBD1 | TRBJ1-5 | TRBV7-2 | CASSLDRGNQPQHF | TGTGCCAGCAGCCTTGACAGGGGGAATCAGCCCCAGCATTTT
NA | TRBD1 | TRBJ1-2 | TRBV5-1 | CASSLLQGAVYGYTF | TGCGCCAGCAGCCTGCTACAGGGGGCAGTCTATGGCTACACCTTC
NA | NA | TRBJ1-3 | TRBV19 | CASARGSTSGNTIYF | TGTGCCAGTGCCCGAGGCAGTACCTCTGGAAACACCATATATTTT
NA | TRBD1 | TRBJ1-6 | TRBV5-1 | CASSEGQGIAYNSPLHF | TGCGCCAGCAGCGAAGGACAGGGGATAGCCTATAATTCACCCCTCCACTTT
NA | NA | TRBJ1-6 | TRBV28 | CASSFRQSGNSPLHF | TGTGCCAGCAGTTTCAGACAGAGCGGGAATTCACCCCTCCACTTT
NA | NA | TRBJ2-3 | TRBV5-1 | CASSTGTLEDTQYF | TGCGCCAGCAGCACCGGGACCTTAGAGGATACGCAGTATTTT
few | TRBD1 | TRBJ1-6 | TRBV5-4 | CASSRQGSGGSPLHF | TGTGCCAGCAGCCGACAGGGGTCCGGTGGTTCACCCCTCCACTTT
NA | TRBD1 | TRBJ1-4 | TRBV25-1 | CASSEGQGWGSNEKLFF | TGTGCCAGCAGTGAAGGACAGGGGTGGGGTTCTAATGAAAAACTGTTTTTT
NA | TRBD1 | TRBJ2-2 | TRBV5-1 | CAISDRVATRELFF | TGCGCCATCTCGGACAGGGTCGCGACCAGGGAGCTGTTTTTT
NA | NA | TRBJ1-2 | TRBV18 | CASSPDRNYGYTF | TGTGCCAGCTCACCAGACAGGAACTATGGCTACACCTTC
once | TRBD1 | TRBJ1-2 | TRBV5-4 | CASSVSGGRVDGYTF | TGTGCCAGCAGCGTATCAGGGGGAAGGGTGGACGGCTACACCTTC
NA | TRBD1 | TRBJ1-1 | TRBV14 | CASSLYTGGTEAFF | TGTGCCAGCAGCCTTTACACAGGGGGCACTGAAGCTTTCTTT
NA | NA | TRBJ1-2 | TRBV9 | CASSPDGNYGYTF | TGTGCCAGCAGCCCGGACGGTAACTATGGCTACACCTTC
NA | NA | TRBJ1-2 | TRBV9 | CASSVEAGALAGYTF | TGTGCCAGCAGCGTCGAAGCAGGGGCGCTAGCTGGCTACACCTTC
NA | TRBD2 | TRBJ2-1 | TRBV4-2 | CASSQEANSGTYNEQFF | TGTGCCAGCAGCCAAGAGGCTAATAGCGGGACTTACAATGAGCAGTTCTTC
NA | NA | TRBJ1-5 | TRBV19 | CASSLAYSNQPQHF | TGTGCCAGTAGTCTAGCTTATAGCAATCAGCCCCAGCATTTT
NA | TRBD2 | TRBJ2-7 | TRBV14 | CASRHGESGTYEQYF | TGTGCCAGCAGACACGGGGAAAGCGGGACCTACGAGCAGTACTTC
NA | NA | TRBJ1-2 | TRBV30 | CAWTRGRVGDNYGYTF | TGTGCCTGGACCAGGGGCAGGGTAGGGGATAACTATGGCTACACCTTC
NA | TRBD1 | TRBJ1-6 | TRBV2 | CASQSGQGDNSPLHF | TGTGCCAGCCAAAGTGGACAGGGCGATAATTCACCCCTCCACTTT
NA | TRBD1 | TRBJ2-7 | TRBV4-1 | CASSRNRGAYEQYF | TGCGCCAGCAGCCGAAACAGGGGTGCCTACGAGCAGTACTTC
once | NA | TRBJ2-3 | TRBV27 | CASSLGLITDTQYF | TGTGCCAGCAGTTTAGGACTCATTACAGATACGCAGTATTTT
NA | NA | TRBJ2-7 | TRBV4-2 | CASSQEITRGGYEQYF | TGTGCCAGCAGCCAAGAAATAACCAGGGGAGGCTACGAGCAGTACTTC
NA | NA | TRBJ2-1 | TRBV30 | CAWSAGLEGEQFF | TGTGCCTGGAGTGCGGGACTTGAGGGTGAGCAGTTCTTC
NA | NA | TRBJ2-5 | TRBV28 | CASSLTRYQETQYF | TGTGCCAGCAGTTTAACCAGGTACCAAGAGACCCAGTACTTC
NA | TRBD2 | TRBJ2-7 | TRBV27 | CASSLSGGVYEQYF | TGTGCCAGCAGTCTCTCGGGGGGTGTTTACGAGCAGTACTTC
NA | NA | TRBJ1-2 | TRBV12-5 | CASGLRDGSYGYTF | TGTGCTAGTGGTTTGAGGGACGGATCCTATGGCTACACCTTC
once | NA | TRBJ1-1 | TRBV28 | CASSQWGRGTEAFF | TGTGCCAGCAGTCAATGGGGGCGAGGCACTGAAGCTTTCTTT
NA | TRBD1 | TRBJ1-1 | TRBV29-1 | CSAHRGRLVTEAFF | TGCAGCGCACACAGGGGAAGGCTTGTCACTGAAGCTTTCTTT
NA | TRBD1 | TRBJ1-3 | TRBV5-1 | CASSLGTGDTGNTIYF | TGCGCCAGCAGCTTGGGGACAGGAGATACTGGAAACACCATATATTTT
NA | NA | TRBJ2-3 | TRBV7-8 | CASSGHGSRTDTQYF | TGTGCCAGCAGCGGGCACGGATCGCGCACAGATACGCAGTATTTT
NA | NA | TRBJ1-6 | TRBV25-1 | CASSPTGGDSPLHF | TGTGCCAGCAGTCCGACCGGCGGGGATTCACCCCTCCACTTT
NA | NA | TRBJ1-1 | TRBV28 | CASGISRVTEAFF | TGTGCCAGTGGAATATCGAGGGTCACTGAAGCTTTCTTT
NA | NA | TRBJ2-1 | TRBV4-3 | CASSRSSGINEQFF | TGCGCCAGCAGCCGTAGTTCCGGCATCAATGAGCAGTTCTTC
NA | NA | TRBJ1-1 | TRBV29-1 | CSAGWNTEAFF | TGCAGCGCTGGGTGGAACACTGAAGCTTTCTTT
NA | TRBD2 | TRBJ2-7 | TRBV19 | CASSIRAGRGFSYEQYF | TGTGCCAGTAGTATACGCGCCGGGAGGGGCTTCTCCTACGAGCAGTACTTC
few | NA | TRBJ1-4 | TRBV27 | CASSLSRGVGEKLFF | TGTGCCAGCAGTTTATCGAGAGGGGTAGGTGAAAAACTGTTTTTT
once | TRBD2 | TRBJ2-3 | TRBV18 | CASSLAGDTDTQYF | TGTGCCAGCTCGCTAGCGGGGGACACAGATACGCAGTATTTT
NA | TRBD2 | TRBJ2-5 | TRBV11-3 | CASSPRAGGGLGQETQYF | TGTGCCAGCAGCCCTCGCGCGGGGGGGGGTTTGGGGCAAGAGACCCAGTACTTC
NA | NA | TRBJ2-7 | TRBV7-2 | CASSLARGLQYEQYF | TGTGCCAGCAGCTTAGCGAGAGGTCTGCAGTACGAGCAGTACTTC
once | NA | TRBJ1-5 | TRBV19 | CASSISGFGNQPQHF | TGTGCCAGTAGTATATCGGGGTTTGGCAATCAGCCCCAGCATTTT
NA | TRBD1 | TRBJ1-1 | TRBV2 | CASSALEGAGGTEAFF | TGTGCCAGCAGTGCCCTCGAGGGGGCAGGAGGCACTGAAGCTTTCTTT
NA | NA | TRBJ2-2 | TRBV11-2 | CASSFRVGGAGELFF | TGTGCCAGCAGCTTTAGAGTGGGGGGCGCCGGGGAGCTGTTTTTT